This T cell receptor beta chain was identified during a study of STAT3 mutations in large granular lymphocyte leukemia. For this clone: What it binds is unknown.

Tens of thousands of productive templates were obtained per sample on average. The protocol was immunoSEQ multiplex PCR, while the TCRdb copy is restricted to in-frame clones and leaves out a portion. The data hold over 5,000 clones, with roughly 94% observed a single time. Study-wide findings and caveats: Variable sampling intervals and differing treatment regimens complicated linking therapy response to TCR clonal burden changes. Every T-LGLL patient had at least one immunodominant TCRbeta clonotype. After therapy, 6 of 18 patients switched clonotypes, all new clones STAT3 wild type. Clonal expansion was inferred from samples taken at other timepoints.

The V gene's germline CDR1 is SGHRS and CDR2 YFSETQ. The CDR3 totals 15 residues. The V and J ends lost 1 base and 6 bases respectively, with 14 bases between them. Sequencing was performed on peripheral blood mononuclear cells. The rearrangement uses TRBV5-1 and TRBJ1-5, with D possibly TRBD1 on 6 matching bases. This receptor was obtained from a man aged 60-69 years with T-cell large granular lymphocyte leukemia. Some clones in this sample may be carry-over from other donors' samples. The CDR3 sequence: CASSLSGGHGQPQHF. For the CDR3, the DNA is TGCGCCAGCAGCTTGAGTGGGGGGCACGGTCAGCCCCAGCATTTT.